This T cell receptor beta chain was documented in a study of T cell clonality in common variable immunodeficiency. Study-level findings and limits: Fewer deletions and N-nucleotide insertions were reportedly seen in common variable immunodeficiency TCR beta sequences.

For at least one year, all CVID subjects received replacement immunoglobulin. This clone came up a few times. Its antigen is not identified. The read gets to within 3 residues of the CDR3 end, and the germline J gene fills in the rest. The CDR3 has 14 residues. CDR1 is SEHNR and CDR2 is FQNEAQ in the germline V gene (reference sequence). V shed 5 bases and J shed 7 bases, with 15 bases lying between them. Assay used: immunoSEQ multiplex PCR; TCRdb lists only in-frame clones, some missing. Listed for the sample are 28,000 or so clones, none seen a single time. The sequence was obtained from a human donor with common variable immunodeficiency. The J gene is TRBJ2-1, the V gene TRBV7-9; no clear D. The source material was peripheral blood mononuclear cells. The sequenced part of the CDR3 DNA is TGTGCCAGCAGCCCGTTGGGCTATCGGAATGAG. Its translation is CASSPLGYRNE. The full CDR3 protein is CASSPLGYRNEQFF.